The T cell receptor beta chain under discussion was sequenced for a study of shared clonotypes between healthy human individuals. Study-wide points: Sample collection involved blood only; tissue repertoires are likely different.

About this clone itself: Its antigen is still unknown.

When samples were unsorted, tens of millions of PBMCs were used for genomic DNA. The CDR3 has 17 residues. Among the unsorted PBMC samples, replicate PCRs used 300 ng DNA, 25,000 to 30,000 T cell genomes. Sequencing was performed with immunoSEQ multiplex PCR; in TCRdb, only in-frame clones are kept and a portion is missing. The sample consists of about 92,000 clones, around 47% of them appearing once. What was sequenced was PBMCs. The receptor was derived from a woman between 35 and 50 years old in good health. Some clones in this sample may be carry-over from other donors' samples. The V call is TRBV1, the J call TRBJ2-4; the table's D call, TRBD2, has no DNA check behind it. TRBV1 is designated a pseudogene. The CDR3 sequence: CTSSRTRGLSAKNIQYF. CDR3 nucleotide sequence: TGCACCAGCAGCCGTACTCGGGGTTTGTCGGCCAAAAACATTCAGTACTTC.